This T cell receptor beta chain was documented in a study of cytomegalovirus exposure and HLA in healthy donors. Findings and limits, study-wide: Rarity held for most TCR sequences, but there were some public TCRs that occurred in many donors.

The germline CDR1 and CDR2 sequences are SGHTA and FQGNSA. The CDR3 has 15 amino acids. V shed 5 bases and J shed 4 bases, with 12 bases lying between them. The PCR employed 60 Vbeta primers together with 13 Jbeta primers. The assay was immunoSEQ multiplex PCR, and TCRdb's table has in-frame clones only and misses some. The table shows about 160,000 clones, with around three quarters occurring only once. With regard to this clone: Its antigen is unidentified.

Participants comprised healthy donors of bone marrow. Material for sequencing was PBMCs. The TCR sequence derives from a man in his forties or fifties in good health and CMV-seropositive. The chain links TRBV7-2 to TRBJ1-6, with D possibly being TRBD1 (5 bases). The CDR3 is CASSRTGHYNSPLHF. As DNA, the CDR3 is TGTGCCAGCAGCCGCACCGGACATTATAATTCACCCCTCCACTTT. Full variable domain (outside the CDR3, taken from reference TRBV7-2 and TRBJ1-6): GAGVSQSPSNKVTEKGKDVELRCDPISGHTALYWYRQSLGQGLEFLIYFQGNSAPDKSGLPSDRFSAERTGGSVSTLTIQRTQQEDSAVYLCASSRTGHYNSPLHFGNGTRLTVT.